This T cell receptor beta chain stems from a study of radiation and T cells in renal cell carcinoma. Across the whole study: Nephrectomy followed 15 Gy stereotactic body radiation by 4 weeks.

Clones were read by immunoSEQ multiplex PCR, and TCRdb kept only the in-frame ones, dropping some. The table includes roughly 78,000 clones, about four fifths detected once. In regard to this clone: The antigen is undetermined.

Trimming took 6 bases from V and 5 from J; bases not matched to a gene: 9. The germline gives CDR1 KGHSH, CDR2 LQKENI. This CDR3 spans 15 amino acids. Time point meaning: blood 2 weeks post-SBRT. Treatment meaning: 15 Gy SBRT to primary tumor, nephrectomy 4 weeks later. After SBRT, blood was collected at 2 and 4 weeks, plus baseline. General study points: Baseline intratumoral clonotype presence is unknown without pretreatment biopsies.

The chain uses TRBV18 and TRBJ2-7, with 11 positions matching TRBD2. The clonotype comes from a man aged 55 to 70 with renal cell carcinoma. Sequencing was performed on blood, taken from a patient whose treatment included radiotherapy and nephrectomy. The CDR3 sequence: CASSLEGLAADEQYF. The CDR3 coding sequence is TGTGCCAGCTCGTTGGAGGGACTAGCGGCTGACGAGCAGTACTTC.